The sequence of this T cell receptor (beta chain) was determined in a study of T cell responses to AZD1222 COVID-19 vaccine. Study as a whole: The study pooled second doses at about 4 or about 12 weeks.

On this clone itself: The target antigen is unknown.

Generated by immunoSEQ multiplex PCR, the TCRdb table keeps only in-frame clones and is missing some. The sample lists about 100,000 clones; around 90% were seen once. Findings and limits, study-wide: In all cases, repertoires were sampled only after the peak T cell response. Close to half of all spike-specific TCRs reportedly target regions of the variants that are unmutated.

The V gene's germline CDR1 is LGHNA and CDR2 YSLEER. V was clipped by 0 bases and J by 4 bases, with 10 bases between them. This CDR3 comprises 14 residues. The clonotype originates from an adult in good health. The sequenced sample was peripheral blood, obtained on day 0 of AZD1222 vaccination. The chain has TRBV4-3 and TRBJ2-7; D may be TRBD2 (5 bases). The CDR3 sequence: CASSQDLEVYEQYF. For the CDR3, the DNA is TGCGCCAGCAGCCAAGATTTGGAGGTTTACGAGCAGTACTTC.